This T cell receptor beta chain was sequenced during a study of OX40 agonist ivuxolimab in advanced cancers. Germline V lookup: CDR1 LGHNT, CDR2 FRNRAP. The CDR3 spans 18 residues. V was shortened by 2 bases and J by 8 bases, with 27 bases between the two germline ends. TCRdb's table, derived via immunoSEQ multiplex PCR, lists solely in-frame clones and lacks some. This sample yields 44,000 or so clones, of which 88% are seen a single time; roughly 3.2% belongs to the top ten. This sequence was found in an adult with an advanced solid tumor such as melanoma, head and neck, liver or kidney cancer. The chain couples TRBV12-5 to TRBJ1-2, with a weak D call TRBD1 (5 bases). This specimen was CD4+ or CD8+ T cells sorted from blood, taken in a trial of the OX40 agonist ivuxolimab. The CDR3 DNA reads TGTGCTAGTGGTTTGCCAAAAGGGACCGAAGCCGACGGTGAGGGCTACACCTTC. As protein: CASGLPKGTEADGEGYTF.